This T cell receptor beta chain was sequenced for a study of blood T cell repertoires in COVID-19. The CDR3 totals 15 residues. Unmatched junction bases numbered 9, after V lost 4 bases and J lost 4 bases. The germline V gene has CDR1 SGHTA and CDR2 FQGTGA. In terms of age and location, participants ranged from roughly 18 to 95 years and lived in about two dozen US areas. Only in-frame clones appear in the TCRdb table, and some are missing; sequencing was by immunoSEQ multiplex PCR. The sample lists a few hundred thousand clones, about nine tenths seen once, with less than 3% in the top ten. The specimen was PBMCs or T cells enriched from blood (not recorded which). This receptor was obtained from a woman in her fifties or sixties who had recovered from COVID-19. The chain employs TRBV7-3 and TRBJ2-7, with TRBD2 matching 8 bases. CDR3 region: CASSSRAGVVYEQYF. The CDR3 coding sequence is TGTGCCAGCAGCTCCCGAGCGGGAGTCGTGTACGAGCAGTACTTC.